The 31 T cell receptor beta chains presented below share a single source sample, sequenced in a study of T cells in tuberculosis. The time point is: new active TB diagnosis, blood taken before or within 7 days of starting treatment. Profiled with immunoSEQ multiplex PCR; TCRdb holds only in-frame clones, not every one. The sample yields fewer than 35,000 clones, 86% seen once. This specimen was PBMCs, taken at tuberculosis diagnosis. These receptor sequences come from an adult with tuberculosis.

The genes are TRBV28 and TRBJ1-2; D is perhaps TRBD1 (5 bases). There are 11 residues in the CDR3. Per the germline V gene, CDR1 is MDHEN and CDR2 is SYDVKM. The V gene lost 2 bases and the J gene lost 7 bases, with 5 bases spanning the gap. CDR3 residues: CASSLRGGYTF. The CDR3 region has the DNA TGTGCCAGCAGTTTAAGGGGTGGCTACACCTTC.

This rearrangement joins TRBV6-4 to TRBJ2-1, with TRBD1 matching 9 bases. This CDR3 spans 15 amino acids. The V and J ends lost 0 bases and 6 bases, in that order; junction bases with no gene match: 3. CDR1 is MRHNA and CDR2 is SNTAGT in the germline V gene. The CDR3 DNA reads as TGTGCCAGCAGTGACTCGACAGGGGGAAGCAATGAGCAGTTCTTC. It yields the protein CASSDSTGGSNEQFF.

The CDR3 sequence: CASSLSPRAGGDTQYF. The CDR3 nucleotides read TGTGCCAGCAGTTTATCCCCTCGGGCGGGAGGTGATACGCAGTATTTT. The J gene is TRBJ2-3, the V gene TRBV27; 8 bases are a match to TRBD2. Trimming removed 0 bases from V and 6 bases from J; junction bases left unmatched: 8. The germline V gene encodes CDR1 MNHEY and CDR2 SMNVEV (reference sequence). The CDR3 covers 16 residues.

The chain links TRBV7-9 to TRBJ2-1, with 9 bases that match TRBD2. The CDR3 loop spans 15 amino acids. The V and J ends lost 5 bases and 4 bases, in that order; junction bases with no gene match: 6. In germline, CDR1 is SEHNR, CDR2 FQNEAQ (reference sequence). Written as DNA, the CDR3 is TGTGCCAGCAGCCTTTCTAGCGGGGATTACAATGAGCAGTTCTTC. Translation gives CASSLSSGDYNEQFF. The full variable domain, completed using reference TRBV7-9 and TRBJ2-1, is DTGVSQNPRHKITKRGQNVTFRCDPISEHNRLYWYRQTLGQGPEFLTYFQNEAQLEKSRLLSDRFSAERPKGSFSTLEIQRTEQGDSAMYLCASSLSSGDYNEQFFGPGTRLTVL.

V gene TRBV10-3 combines with J gene TRBJ2-2, with TRBD2 matching 10 bases. CDR1 and CDR2 (germline): ENHRY, SYGVKD. CDR3 length: 15 amino acids. The junction had 3 bases not matched to a gene; V was cut back by 3 bases and J by 5 bases. CDR3 residues: CAISELLAGTGELFF. CDR3 sequence (DNA): TGTGCCATCAGTGAACTACTAGCGGGAACCGGGGAGCTGTTTTTT.

The rearrangement links TRBV5-1 to TRBJ2-3; TRBD1 agrees at 8 bases. V gave up 0 bases and J gave up 0 bases; unmatched junction bases: 6. The CDR3 spans 17 residues. From germline, CDR1 is SGHRS and CDR2 YFSETQ. As DNA, the CDR3 is TGCGCCAGCAGCTTGGCCCCCCGGGACAGGAGCACAGATACGCAGTATTTT. It specifies CASSLAPRDRSTDTQYF.

The rearrangement joins TRBV6-1 to TRBJ1-2; 7 bases fit TRBD1. Losses at the gene ends were 4 bases for V and 4 bases for J; bases not matched to a gene: 3. The CDR3 sequence is 13 residues long. CDR1 is MNHNS and CDR2 is SASEGT in the germline V gene. The CDR3: CASSAGGGYGYTF. As DNA, the CDR3 is TGTGCCAGCAGTGCAGGGGGTGGCTATGGCTACACCTTC.

The chain has TRBV5-1 and TRBJ2-7; TRBD1 might be the D (6 bases). The germline CDR1 and CDR2 sequences are SGHRS and YFSETQ. This CDR3 is 14 amino acids long. V was cut by 4 bases and J by 4 bases, with 15 bases left in between. The CDR3 sequence is CASSPGQGKYEQYF. The CDR3 coding sequence is TGCGCCAGCAGCCCGGGTCAGGGGAAGTACGAGCAGTACTTC.

This chain links TRBV7-6 with TRBJ2-3; perhaps TRBD2 as D (6 bases). From germline, CDR1 is SGHVS and CDR2 FNYEAQ. Trimming cost V 2 bases and J 1 base, with 10 bases left between them. The CDR3 is made up of 15 amino acids. CDR3 in DNA: TGTGCCAGCAGCTTACAGGCTAGCGGCACAGATACGCAGTATTTT. Amino acid sequence: CASSLQASGTDTQYF.

CDR3 in amino acids: CASSDQQGPGNTIYF. The CDR3 DNA is TGCGCCAGCAGCGACCAACAGGGTCCTGGAAACACCATATATTTT. V and J are TRBV5-1 and TRBJ1-3, with D possibly matching TRBD1 (6 bases). The CDR3 covers 15 residues. V was trimmed by 4 bases and J by 2 bases, leaving 13 bases between them. Germline-derived CDR1 and CDR2 are SGHRS and YFSETQ. Filled out from reference TRBV5-1 and TRBJ1-3, the complete variable domain reads KAGVTQTPRYLIKTRGQQVTLSCSPISGHRSVSWYQQTPGQGLQFLFEYFSETQRNKGNFPGRFSGRQFSNSRSEMNVSTLELGDSALYLCASSDQQGPGNTIYFGEGSWLTVV.

J is TRBJ2-5 and V is TRBV6-1; 10 bases match TRBD2. This CDR3 is built from 14 residues. Germline V gene lookup returns CDR1 MNHNS and CDR2 SASEGT. V shed 6 bases and J 2 bases; nucleotides not matched to a gene: 3. The CDR3 DNA is TGTGCCAGCAGGGGACTAGCGAGTCAAGAGACCCAGTACTTC. It encodes CASRGLASQETQYF.

The J gene is TRBJ2-7, the V gene TRBV10-3; 9 nucleotides agree with TRBD1. The CDR3 runs to 15 residues. Per the germline V gene, CDR1 is ENHRY and CDR2 is SYGVKD. Trimming at V came to 0 bases and at J to 4 bases, leaving 4 bases not matched to a gene. Written as DNA, the CDR3 is TGTGCCATCAGTGAGTCCGGGACAGGGAGGTACGAGCAGTACTTC. This codes for CAISESGTGRYEQYF.

The chain is built from TRBV19 and TRBJ2-7, with a possible D match to TRBD2 (6 bases). The V and J ends lost 8 bases and 1 base respectively, with 9 bases between them. The length of the CDR3 is 12 residues. Per the germline V gene, CDR1 is LNHDA and CDR2 is SQIVND (reference sequence). CDR3 amino acids: CASSGESYEQYF. The CDR3 DNA reads TGTGCCAGTTCGGGGGAGTCCTACGAGCAGTACTTC. Full variable domain (outside the CDR3, taken from reference TRBV19 and TRBJ2-7): DGGITQSPKYLFRKEGQNVTLSCEQNLNHDAMYWYRQDPGQGLRLIYYSQIVNDFQKGDIAEGYSVSREKKESFPLTVTSAQKNPTAFYLCASSGESYEQYFGPGTRLTVT.

The CDR3 bases are TGCGCCAGCAGTGAGTCCGAACAGGGGAGCGAGCAGTACTTC. The encoded protein is CASSESEQGSEQYF. The V gene is TRBV10-1, the J gene TRBJ2-7; 7 nucleotides agree with TRBD1. Germline V lookup: CDR1 WNHNN, CDR2 SYGVQD (reference sequence). This CDR3 has 14 amino acids. V gave up 0 bases and J gave up 6 bases; unmatched junction bases: 5.

This clone was seen just once. The chain has TRBV27 and TRBJ1-6, with D hard to call. Germline CDR1 reads MNHEY; CDR2 reads SMNVEV (reference sequence). V gave up 2 bases and J gave up 7 bases, with 12 bases separating them. The CDR3 is 15 residues long. DNA of the CDR3: TGTGCCAGCAGTTTAGGGAGGACGATCAATTCACCCCTCCACTTT. Translation gives CASSLGRTINSPLHF.

The CDR3 protein is CASSVGGADTYEQYF. CDR3 DNA: TGTGCCAGCAGCGTAGGTGGGGCTGATACCTACGAGCAGTACTTC. The chain employs TRBV9 and TRBJ2-7; maybe TRBD1 (5 bases). Germline V lookup: CDR1 SGDLS, CDR2 YYNGEE. CDR3 length: 15 residues. Trimming cost V 0 bases and J 2 bases, with 12 bases left between them.

The gene calls are TRBV6-6 and TRBJ1-1; no definite D call. Trimming took 0 bases from V and 6 from J, leaving 11 bases between them. The V gene's germline CDR1 is MNHNY and CDR2 SVGAGI (reference sequence). This CDR3 comprises 14 residues. The CDR3: CASSYSSESAEAFF. In nucleotides, the CDR3 is TGTGCCAGCAGTTACTCGAGCGAAAGCGCTGAAGCTTTCTTT.

The chain couples TRBV5-1 to TRBJ1-1; TRBD1 agrees at 9 bases. This CDR3 is built from 17 residues. The germline gives CDR1 SGHRS, CDR2 YFSETQ. Germline trimming cut 1 base from V and 6 bases from J; bases unmatched to any gene: 13. The chain's CDR3 is CASSLKQGAWSTSEAFF. CDR3 coding DNA: TGCGCCAGCAGCTTGAAACAGGGGGCGTGGTCCACTTCTGAAGCTTTCTTT.

This chain joins TRBV19 and TRBJ1-5; D perhaps matches TRBD1 (6 bases). V was cut by 6 bases and J by 7 bases, with 13 bases left in between. CDR3 size: 13 residues. The germline V gene encodes CDR1 LNHDA and CDR2 SQIVND (reference sequence). Here the CDR3 reads CASSPQGWQPQHF. The CDR3 coding sequence is TGTGCCAGTAGCCCACAGGGTTGGCAGCCCCAGCATTTT. The entire variable domain, with the rest obtained from reference TRBV19 and TRBJ1-5, is as follows: DGGITQSPKYLFRKEGQNVTLSCEQNLNHDAMYWYRQDPGQGLRLIYYSQIVNDFQKGDIAEGYSVSREKKESFPLTVTSAQKNPTAFYLCASSPQGWQPQHFGDGTRLSIL.

V is TRBV7-9 and J is TRBJ2-7, with TRBD2 matching 8 bases. CDR1 is SEHNR, CDR2 FQNEAQ, per germline (reference sequence). J gave up 2 bases and V 0 bases, and 0 bases lay outside the gene matches. The length of the CDR3 is 14 residues. The CDR3 loop is CASSLAGLAYEQYF. In DNA form, the CDR3 reads TGTGCCAGCAGCTTAGCGGGACTAGCCTACGAGCAGTACTTC.

This clone showed up just once. The CDR3 protein is CASSLGEGFSTEAFF. The CDR3 coding sequence is TGTGCCAGCAGCTTAGGTGAGGGTTTTAGCACTGAAGCTTTCTTT. This chain connects TRBV7-9 to TRBJ1-1; no firm D call. The germline V gene has CDR1 SEHNR and CDR2 FQNEAQ (reference sequence). Trimming cost V 1 base and J 4 bases, with 13 bases left between them. The CDR3 length is 15 residues.

The chain couples TRBV19 to TRBJ1-5; the D gene is possibly TRBD1 (5 bases). CDR3 size: 17 residues. V gave up 3 bases and J gave up 2 bases, with 17 bases separating them. Per germline, CDR1 LNHDA and CDR2 SQIVND (reference sequence). CDR3 sequence reads: CASSIDRGVGGNQPQHF. In nucleotides, the CDR3 is TGTGCCAGTAGTATCGATCGGGGGGTTGGCGGCAATCAGCCCCAGCATTTT.

The chain couples TRBV7-3 to TRBJ1-3; no definite D call. The V gene lost 5 bases and the J gene lost 4 bases, with 9 bases spanning the gap. The CDR3 runs to 13 residues. The germline CDR1 and CDR2 sequences are SGHTA and FQGTGA. The CDR3 sequence: CASSPQAGNTIYF. The CDR3 nucleotides are TGTGCCAGCAGCCCCCAGGCCGGAAACACCATATATTTT.

This clone was found once. The chain links TRBV2 to TRBJ1-1, with no clear D. V lost 1 base and J lost 6, with 9 bases in between. Germline CDR1 reads SNHLY; CDR2 reads FYNNEI. The CDR3 loop spans 13 amino acids. The CDR3 DNA is TGTGCCAGCAGTGAAGGTCCGGGTTCTGAAGCTTTCTTT. Amino acid sequence: CASSEGPGSEAFF.

The J gene is TRBJ2-4, the V gene TRBV4-2, with D maybe TRBD2 (6 bases). Germline V gives CDR1 LGHNA, CDR2 YNFKEQ. Trimming shortened V by 0 bases and J by 4 bases, and 22 bases separated the two germline ends. The CDR3 length is 19 residues. The CDR3 reads CASSQEPMRGGERKNIQYF. The CDR3 nucleotides are TGTGCCAGCAGCCAAGAGCCGATGAGGGGCGGGGAAAGAAAAAACATTCAGTACTTC.

The V call is TRBV19, the J call TRBJ2-1, with D tentatively TRBD2 (5 bases). Trimming took 6 bases from V and 0 from J, leaving 12 bases between them. Germline CDR1 LNHDA, CDR2 SQIVND (reference sequence). The CDR3 consists of 15 residues. The CDR3 here is CASRAAGLSYNEQFF. The CDR3 DNA sequence: TGTGCCAGTAGGGCGGCGGGCCTCTCCTACAATGAGCAGTTCTTC.

The chain links TRBV7-3 to TRBJ2-3; 7 bases match TRBD2. CDR3 size: 16 residues. Per the germline V gene, CDR1 is SGHTA and CDR2 is FQGTGA. Germline trimming cut 5 bases from V and 0 bases from J; bases unmatched to any gene: 8. The CDR3 DNA is TGTGCCAGCAGCAGAGCTAGCGGCGGAAGCACAGATACGCAGTATTTT. Amino acid sequence: CASSRASGGSTDTQYF.

The V call is TRBV19, the J call TRBJ1-1; 8 bases are shared with TRBD1. The CDR3 consists of 16 residues. Germline values: CDR1 LNHDA, CDR2 SQIVND (reference sequence). V gave up 5 bases and J gave up 1 base; unmatched junction bases: 9. CDR3 DNA: TGTGCCAGTAGTTCCCGGAAGGGACAGGCGAACACTGAAGCTTTCTTT. Amino acids: CASSSRKGQANTEAFF.

The chain carries TRBV19 and TRBJ1-6; tentative D call: TRBD1 (5 bases). This CDR3 has 16 amino acids. V gave up 8 bases and J gave up 7 bases, with 21 bases separating them. Germline V gene lookup returns CDR1 LNHDA and CDR2 SQIVND (reference sequence). The CDR3 loop reads CASATNGGIVNSPLHF. In DNA, the CDR3 is TGTGCCAGTGCTACGAACGGGGGGATAGTAAATTCACCCCTCCACTTT.

The chain combines TRBV9 with TRBJ2-3, with D maybe TRBD2 (6 bases). The CDR3 is made up of 16 amino acids. Trimming cost V 7 bases and J 2 bases, with 20 bases left between them. Germline lookup yields CDR1 SGDLS and CDR2 YYNGEE. The CDR3 spells CASWAGKAGATDTQYF. CDR3 DNA: TGTGCCAGCTGGGCGGGAAAGGCTGGGGCCACAGATACGCAGTATTTT. Full variable domain (missing parts from reference TRBV9 and TRBJ2-3): DSGVTQTPKHLITATGQRVTLRCSPRSGDLSVYWYQQSLDQGLQFLIQYYNGEERAKGNILERFSAQQFPDLHSELNLSSLELGDSALYFCASWAGKAGATDTQYFGPGTRLTVL.

The gene calls are TRBV5-1 and TRBJ2-5; TRBD2 might be the D (6 bases). Trimming removed 5 bases from V and 5 bases from J, with 19 bases in between. The CDR3 sequence is 15 residues long. CDR1 is SGHRS and CDR2 is YFSETQ in the germline V gene. CDR3 region: CASSKEGSGGETQYF. Here the CDR3 DNA reads TGCGCCAGCAGTAAGGAGGGCTCAGGCGGGGAGACCCAGTACTTC.